This TCR beta chain was sequenced during a study of T cell changes during pregnancy in multiple sclerosis. Per the germline V gene, CDR1 is SGHRS and CDR2 is YFSETQ. The CDR3 extends over 16 amino acids. The J segment lost 0 bases and the V segment lost 0 bases, leaving 3 bases of the junction unmatched. Some clones are missing from TCRdb's copy, which holds only in-frame ones; the method was immunoSEQ multiplex PCR. The data contain approximately 120,000 clones, around 97% of them seen just once; the ten biggest clones take up roughly 0.45%. The clonotype comes from a female donor with multiple sclerosis, enrolled in a pregnancy study. Sequenced here: peripheral blood, sampled after pregnancy. The chain carries TRBV5-1 and TRBJ2-1; 7 nucleotides align to TRBD1. The CDR3 nucleotides read TGCGCCAGCAGCTTGGGGGGACAGATCTCCTACAATGAGCAGTTCTTC. Translation gives CASSLGGQISYNEQFF.